The rows below give T cell receptor beta chains drawn from one sample of a study of cytomegalovirus exposure and HLA in healthy donors. Sequencing was performed with immunoSEQ multiplex PCR; in TCRdb, only in-frame clones are kept and a portion is missing. The table shows about 200,000 clones, with 82% occurring only once. Source material: PBMCs. Receptors were obtained from a woman aged 40 to 49 in good health and CMV-seronegative. CDR3s include the opening cysteine and the closing phenylalanine or tryptophan. A D gene is named only where the DNA matches it firmly. Rows may omit the clone size; those that give it use once, few, many or a size class.

V gene: TRBV25-1; clone size: few; J gene: TRBJ1-4; D gene: TRBD1; CDR3 DNA: TGTGCCAGCAGCGAAAAGGGGGCGACTAATGAAAAACTGTTTTTT; CDR3 protein: CASSEKGATNEKLFF
V gene: TRBV5-1; clone size: NA; J gene: TRBJ1-1; D gene: NA; CDR3 DNA: TGCGCCAGCAGCTTGGCACAGTTAAACACTGAAGCTTTCTTT; CDR3 protein: CASSLAQLNTEAFF
V gene: TRBV7-9; clone size: NA; J gene: TRBJ2-1; D gene: TRBD2; CDR3 DNA: TGTTCCAGCAGCTCCTCCGGGACTAGCGGGTACAATGAGCAGTTCTTC; CDR3 protein: CSSSSSGTSGYNEQFF
V gene: TRBV19; clone size: NA; J gene: TRBJ1-5; D gene: NA; CDR3 DNA: TGTGCCAGTAGTATAGGCGGAGGGTGGGCTGAGCGACCCCAGCATTTT; CDR3 protein: CASSIGGGWAERPQHF
V gene: TRBV27; clone size: NA; J gene: TRBJ1-1; D gene: NA; CDR3 DNA: TGTGCCAGCAGTCCTCGCGGGACGCTTGAAGCTTTCTTT; CDR3 protein: CASSPRGTLEAFF
V gene: TRBV27; clone size: NA; J gene: TRBJ1-5; D gene: NA; CDR3 DNA: TGTGCCAGTCGGGATCTGGCTAGCAATCAGCCCCAGCATTTT; CDR3 protein: CASRDLASNQPQHF
V gene: TRBV19; clone size: NA; J gene: TRBJ1-1; D gene: TRBD1; CDR3 DNA: TGTGCCAGTAGCAGACAGGGGGCTCACACTGAAGCTTTCTTT; CDR3 protein: CASSRQGAHTEAFF
V gene: TRBV28; clone size: NA; J gene: TRBJ2-7; D gene: NA; CDR3 DNA: TGTGCCAGCAGTTTACTGGCGGGTGGCGAGCAGTACTTC; CDR3 protein: CASSLLAGGEQYF
V gene: TRBV19; clone size: NA; J gene: TRBJ1-1; D gene: TRBD1; CDR3 DNA: TGTGCCAGTAGGCGAGACGGGACAGGGGGCCACACTGAAGCTTTCTTT; CDR3 protein: CASRRDGTGGHTEAFF
V gene: TRBV4-1; clone size: once; J gene: TRBJ2-7; D gene: NA; CDR3 DNA: TGCGCCAGCAGCCAAGTAGCGCAGTCTGCCTACGAGCAGTACTTC; CDR3 protein: CASSQVAQSAYEQYF
V gene: TRBV7-2; clone size: few; J gene: TRBJ1-1; D gene: NA; CDR3 DNA: TGTGCCAGCAGCACCCGACAGTTATTGAACACTGAAGCTTTCTTT; CDR3 protein: CASSTRQLLNTEAFF
V gene: TRBV27; clone size: NA; J gene: TRBJ2-4; D gene: NA; CDR3 DNA: TGTGCCAGCAGCGGGGACTATGGGACAATCGAAAACATTCAGTACTTC; CDR3 protein: CASSGDYGTIENIQYF
V gene: TRBV28; clone size: NA; J gene: TRBJ1-2; D gene: TRBD1; CDR3 DNA: TGTGCCAGCAGTCAGGGGGCGATGAACTATGGCTACACCTTC; CDR3 protein: CASSQGAMNYGYTF
V gene: TRBV11-1; clone size: NA; J gene: TRBJ1-1; D gene: TRBD1; CDR3 DNA: TGTGCCAGCAGCTTACTTACTCTAACAGGGGGCGACACTGAAGCTTTCTTT; CDR3 protein: CASSLLTLTGGDTEAFF
V gene: TRBV6-5; clone size: NA; J gene: TRBJ2-1; D gene: TRBD2; CDR3 DNA: TGTGCCAGCAGTTATCTAGCGGGAGGGAATCAGTTCTTC; CDR3 protein: CASSYLAGGNQFF
V gene: TRBV10-3; clone size: NA; J gene: TRBJ1-3; D gene: NA; CDR3 DNA: TGTGCCATCAGTGAGGGGGCCAGGACCATATATTTT; CDR3 protein: CAISEGARTIYF
V gene: TRBV30; clone size: few; J gene: TRBJ2-1; D gene: TRBD2; CDR3 DNA: TGTGCCTGGAGCGAGCGGGAGAGTTTCTCCTACAATGAGCAGTTCTTC; CDR3 protein: CAWSERESFSYNEQFF
V gene: TRBV6-5; clone size: NA; J gene: TRBJ2-2; D gene: TRBD1; CDR3 DNA: TGTGCCAGCAGCTCCGACAGGGGCACCGGGGAGCTGTTTTTT; CDR3 protein: CASSSDRGTGELFF
V gene: TRBV30; clone size: NA; J gene: TRBJ1-1; D gene: NA; CDR3 DNA: TGTGCCTGGAGTCCGGGACATCCGAACACTGAAGCTTTCTTT; CDR3 protein: CAWSPGHPNTEAFF
V gene: TRBV10-1; clone size: NA; J gene: TRBJ2-1; D gene: NA; CDR3 DNA: TGCGCCAGCAGCGTGACGGGTGCGGCTAAGCAGTTCTTC; CDR3 protein: CASSVTGAAKQFF
V gene: TRBV9; clone size: NA; J gene: TRBJ2-5; D gene: TRBD2; CDR3 DNA: TGTGCCAGCAGCGTAGTTGGACTAGCGGGAGGAGAGACCCAGTACTTC; CDR3 protein: CASSVVGLAGGETQYF
V gene: TRBV5-1; clone size: NA; J gene: TRBJ2-2; D gene: NA; CDR3 DNA: TGCGCCAGCAGCACCGGTACAGGGTGGAGCGCCGGGGAGCTGTTTTTT; CDR3 protein: CASSTGTGWSAGELFF
V gene: TRBV19; clone size: NA; J gene: TRBJ2-5; D gene: TRBD2; CDR3 DNA: TGTGCCAGTAGCAAGGGACTAGTTTTAGAGACCCAGTACTTC; CDR3 protein: CASSKGLVLETQYF
V gene: TRBV18; clone size: few; J gene: TRBJ1-6; D gene: TRBD1; CDR3 DNA: TGTGCCAGCTCGCCTGACAGGGGTAATTCACCCCTCCACTTT; CDR3 protein: CASSPDRGNSPLHF
V gene: TRBV5-6; clone size: NA; J gene: TRBJ2-7; D gene: TRBD2; CDR3 DNA: TGTGCCAGCAGCCCGCGATTGCGGCTAGCGGGAGAAGAGCGCGAGCAGTACTTC; CDR3 protein: CASSPRLRLAGEEREQYF
V gene: TRBV28; clone size: NA; J gene: TRBJ1-2; D gene: TRBD1; CDR3 DNA: TGTGCCAGCAGTTTAGGGGACAGAATTTATGGCTACACCTTC; CDR3 protein: CASSLGDRIYGYTF
V gene: TRBV15; clone size: NA; J gene: TRBJ2-7; D gene: NA; CDR3 DNA: TGTGCCACCAGCCACAGATCTTCCTACGAGCAGTACTTC; CDR3 protein: CATSHRSSYEQYF
V gene: TRBV28; clone size: NA; J gene: TRBJ1-5; D gene: NA; CDR3 DNA: TGTGCCAGCACCCCAGGAACATATCAGCCCCAGCATTTT; CDR3 protein: CASTPGTYQPQHF
V gene: TRBV6-1; clone size: once; J gene: TRBJ1-3; D gene: TRBD1; CDR3 DNA: TGTGCCAGCAGTGTCGACCGGACAGGGTCTGGAAACACCATATATTTT; CDR3 protein: CASSVDRTGSGNTIYF
V gene: TRBV7-9; clone size: once; J gene: TRBJ1-1; D gene: TRBD1; CDR3 DNA: TGTGCCAGCAGCTGGGGACAGGGATTGGATGTTTTCTTT; CDR3 protein: CASSWGQGLDVFF
V gene: TRBV27; clone size: NA; J gene: TRBJ2-7; D gene: NA; CDR3 DNA: TGTGCCAGCAGTCCCCTTGACAGACCTTCCTACGAGCAGTACTTC; CDR3 protein: CASSPLDRPSYEQYF
V gene: TRBV4-2; clone size: once; J gene: TRBJ2-4; D gene: NA; CDR3 DNA: TGTGCCAGCAGCCAGGGAGATCGCAGGGGTATGGGCAACATTCAGTACTTC; CDR3 protein: CASSQGDRRGMGNIQYF
V gene: TRBV6-4; clone size: NA; J gene: TRBJ2-5; D gene: NA; CDR3 DNA: TGTGCCAGCAGCCTAAGCGTAGCGCCGGGGGAGACCCAGTACTTC; CDR3 protein: CASSLSVAPGETQYF
V gene: TRBV7-9; clone size: NA; J gene: TRBJ1-3; D gene: NA; CDR3 DNA: TGTGCCAGCAGCGCATCCGGGACACACAGAGGAAACACCATATATTTT; CDR3 protein: CASSASGTHRGNTIYF
V gene: TRBV23-1; clone size: few; J gene: TRBJ2-1; D gene: TRBD1; CDR3 DNA: TGCGCCAGCTTTACCAGGGGACAGGGGGCAGTTGAGCAGTTCTTC; CDR3 protein: CASFTRGQGAVEQFF
V gene: TRBV2; clone size: once; J gene: TRBJ2-7; D gene: NA; CDR3 DNA: TGTGCCAGCACCCCAGCGTCGAGCTCCTACGAGCAGTACTTC; CDR3 protein: CASTPASSSYEQYF
V gene: TRBV7-6; clone size: NA; J gene: TRBJ1-4; D gene: TRBD1; CDR3 DNA: TGTGCCAGCAGCTTCGGGGCAGGGGGGAATGAAAAACTGTTTTTT; CDR3 protein: CASSFGAGGNEKLFF
V gene: TRBV9; clone size: NA; J gene: TRBJ2-3; D gene: TRBD2; CDR3 DNA: TGTGCCAGCAGCGTAGGGGCGGGAGCAGGCTTCGGCACAGATACGCAGTATTTT; CDR3 protein: CASSVGAGAGFGTDTQYF
V gene: TRBV6-1; clone size: NA; J gene: TRBJ2-1; D gene: TRBD2; CDR3 DNA: TGTGCCAGCAGTGAACGAGGACTAGCGGTCCCGCGGCAGTTCTTC; CDR3 protein: CASSERGLAVPRQFF
V gene: TRBV6-1; clone size: NA; J gene: TRBJ1-2; D gene: NA; CDR3 DNA: TGTGCCAGCAGTGAAGGGCACAGCGGTTCCTATGGCTACACCTTC; CDR3 protein: CASSEGHSGSYGYTF